The clone carrying this T cell receptor (beta chain) appeared many times. Its antigen is not identified. TCR beta libraries were made by quantitative 5'-RACE with molecular barcodes. MiXCR, run by TCRdb on the 5' RACE reads, gives a single entry per CDR3 protein. There are around 100,000 distinct CDR3 sequences in the sample; 9% occur only once, and about 31% lies in the top ten. These data originate in a study of CD8 T cells in ankylosing spondylitis. Overall study findings and caveats: Significant enrichment of disease-linked clones was reported in matched ankylosing spondylitis synovial fluid. CD8+ disease-linked clones were present at relatively low frequencies in blood. Fewer than ten highly homologous variants made up a TCR beta motif, and this motif appeared characteristic of ankylosing spondylitis blood.

V was pared by 5 bases and J by 3 bases, with 15 bases of the junction left unmatched. CDR1 is SGHAT, CDR2 FQDESV, per germline (reference sequence). The CDR3 is made up of 20 amino acids. The sequenced sample consisted of blood, either unsorted or a sorted T cell fraction (not recorded which). This receptor was obtained from a male donor with ankylosing spondylitis. The chain recombines TRBV11-1 with TRBJ2-1; 14 nucleotides line up with TRBD2. The CDR3 nucleotides read TGTGCCAGCAGCATCATCCCTCCCGGGACTAGCGGGAGTAACTACAATGAGCAGTTCTTC. It encodes CASSIIPPGTSGSNYNEQFF.